This section outlines one T cell receptor (beta chain) sequence together with its context. Its target is unknown. The record originates from a study of cytotoxic CD8 clonotypes in ibrutinib-treated CLL. For TCR beta libraries, approximately 2 micrograms of genomic DNA were obtained from cryopreserved PBMCs. The study's findings and limits: An increase in clonality occurred at ibrutinib response, followed by a return toward baseline at progression.

Profiled with immunoSEQ multiplex PCR; TCRdb holds only in-frame clones, not every one. The sample lists about 300,000 clones, more than 70% occurring once. The germline gives CDR1 SQVTM, CDR2 ANQGSEA. V was pared by 1 base and J by 3 bases, with 16 bases between. The length of the CDR3 is 15 residues. The chain is built from TRBV29-1 and TRBJ2-7; D is unclear. This TCR was recovered from a human donor with chronic lymphocytic leukemia. The sequences come from PBMCs, collected at disease progression, from a patient treated with ibrutinib. The CDR3 coding sequence is TGCAGCGTTGAAGTTGGCTGGGCAGGCTACTACGAGCAGTACTTC. This codes for CSVEVGWAGYYEQYF.